The rows below give T cell receptor beta chains drawn from one sample of a study of control samples from healthy donors and cancer patients. Repertoires were generated with immunoSEQ multiplex PCR, while TCRdb's copy carries only in-frame clones and drops some. The sample carries around 120,000 clones, around 86% recorded once. Sample: blood. The receptors were gathered from a man aged 35-49 years in good health. CDR3s include the opening cysteine and the closing phenylalanine or tryptophan. Fields, in order: V gene, clone size, J gene, D gene, CDR3 DNA, CDR3 protein. The D gene is left open where the match is weak. Size is omitted from some rows. Given values are once, few, many or a class for expanded clones.

v_call: TRBV24-1
clone_size: -
j_call: TRBJ2-3
d_call: -
cdr3_nt: TGTGCCACCAGTGATCCCCCAGTGGATACGCAGTATTTT
cdr3_aa: CATSDPPVDTQYF

v_call: TRBV10-3
clone_size: -
j_call: TRBJ1-1
d_call: -
cdr3_nt: TGTGCCATCAGTCGGTCCGAGCGGAACACTGAAGCTTTCTTT
cdr3_aa: CAISRSERNTEAFF

v_call: TRBV5-1
clone_size: -
j_call: TRBJ2-7
d_call: TRBD1
cdr3_nt: TGCGCCAGCAGCTTGGTCCCAGGGGGTGATGCGTACTTC
cdr3_aa: CASSLVPGGDAYF

v_call: TRBV29-1
clone_size: -
j_call: TRBJ1-2
d_call: -
cdr3_nt: TGCAGCGCTTGGGGGGGAACTTCTAACTATGGCTACACCTTC
cdr3_aa: CSAWGGTSNYGYTF

v_call: TRBV25-1
clone_size: -
j_call: TRBJ2-3
d_call: -
cdr3_nt: TGTGCCAGCAGTGATAAGGGGGGAGATACGCAGTATTTT
cdr3_aa: CASSDKGGDTQYF

v_call: TRBV21-1
clone_size: -
j_call: TRBJ1-6
d_call: -
cdr3_nt: TGTGCCAGCAGCAAAACCCTCCGACAGAGCTCCTATAATTCACCCCTCCACTTT
cdr3_aa: CASSKTLRQSSYNSPLHF

v_call: TRBV2
clone_size: -
j_call: TRBJ1-6
d_call: -
cdr3_nt: TGTGCCAGCAGCCCAAGGGCGAGCTCCTATAATTCACCCCTCCACTTT
cdr3_aa: CASSPRASSYNSPLHF

v_call: TRBV5-6
clone_size: -
j_call: TRBJ1-2
d_call: TRBD1
cdr3_nt: TGTGCCAGCAGCACCTCAGGGGGCATCAACTATGGCTACACCTTC
cdr3_aa: CASSTSGGINYGYTF

v_call: TRBV6-1
clone_size: -
j_call: TRBJ1-4
d_call: TRBD1
cdr3_nt: TGTGCCAGCAGTGCTGACAGGGGGCTTAATAATGAAAAACTGTTTTTT
cdr3_aa: CASSADRGLNNEKLFF

v_call: TRBV5-5
clone_size: -
j_call: TRBJ1-1
d_call: TRBD1
cdr3_nt: TGTGCCAGCAGCTTGGTCGCCAGGGGGCTTACTGAAGCTTTCTTT
cdr3_aa: CASSLVARGLTEAFF

v_call: TRBV29-1
clone_size: -
j_call: TRBJ1-2
d_call: -
cdr3_nt: TGCAGCGTATACGACTATGGCTACACCTTC
cdr3_aa: CSVYDYGYTF

v_call: TRBV11-3
clone_size: -
j_call: TRBJ1-3
d_call: -
cdr3_nt: TGTGCCAGCAGCTGGGAGGCCCGCCCTGGAAACACCATATATTTT
cdr3_aa: CASSWEARPGNTIYF

v_call: TRBV19
clone_size: once
j_call: TRBJ1-1
d_call: -
cdr3_nt: TGTGCCAGCACCCCGTCGCAGGGGATCAGTGAAGCTTTCTTT
cdr3_aa: CASTPSQGISEAFF

v_call: TRBV2
clone_size: -
j_call: TRBJ2-5
d_call: -
cdr3_nt: TGTGCCAGCAGTGGGAGGATCAGTCCCGCTATGGAGACCCAGTACTTC
cdr3_aa: CASSGRISPAMETQYF

v_call: TRBV9
clone_size: -
j_call: TRBJ1-1
d_call: -
cdr3_nt: TGTGCCAGCAGCGTCGCCGGAACAACTGAAGCTTTCTTT
cdr3_aa: CASSVAGTTEAFF

v_call: TRBV6-2/TRBV6-3
clone_size: -
j_call: TRBJ2-2
d_call: -
cdr3_nt: TGTGCCAGCAGCGCCCCAGGGTGGGGGCGGGGGACCTCGAACACCGGGGAGCTGTTTTTT
cdr3_aa: CASSAPGWGRGTSNTGELFF

v_call: TRBV7-8
clone_size: -
j_call: TRBJ1-1
d_call: -
cdr3_nt: TGTGCCAGCAGCCCCCGTGGAGACAGACAGAACACTGAAGCTTTCTTT
cdr3_aa: CASSPRGDRQNTEAFF

v_call: TRBV5-5
clone_size: -
j_call: TRBJ2-3
d_call: -
cdr3_nt: TGTGCCAGCAGCTACCGCCTAGCCAGCACAGATACGCAGTATTTT
cdr3_aa: CASSYRLASTDTQYF

v_call: TRBV18
clone_size: -
j_call: TRBJ2-7
d_call: TRBD2
cdr3_nt: TGTGCCAGCTCATCTAGCGGGGACCTCTACGAGCAGTACTTC
cdr3_aa: CASSSSGDLYEQYF

v_call: TRBV5-1
clone_size: -
j_call: TRBJ2-3
d_call: -
cdr3_nt: TGCGCCAGCAGCTTGGCCGGGACCACAGATACGCAGTATTTT
cdr3_aa: CASSLAGTTDTQYF

v_call: TRBV4-1
clone_size: -
j_call: TRBJ1-2
d_call: -
cdr3_nt: TGCGCCAGCAGCCAAGGCAATGACTATGGCTACACCTTC
cdr3_aa: CASSQGNDYGYTF

v_call: TRBV6-4
clone_size: -
j_call: TRBJ1-4
d_call: TRBD1
cdr3_nt: TGTGCCAGCAGTGTCCCGGGACAGGATGGTGAAAAACTGTTTTTT
cdr3_aa: CASSVPGQDGEKLFF

v_call: TRBV19
clone_size: -
j_call: TRBJ2-3
d_call: TRBD1
cdr3_nt: TGTGCCAGTAGTATCGGACAGGGCCCTATCTGGGATACGCAGTATTTT
cdr3_aa: CASSIGQGPIWDTQYF

v_call: TRBV10-2
clone_size: few
j_call: TRBJ2-7
d_call: -
cdr3_nt: TGCGCCAGCAGCGAGGGGGGCCTCGGACAGGTTTTGTACCAAAGCTCCTACGAGCAGTACTTC
cdr3_aa: CASSEGGLGQVLYQSSYEQYF

v_call: TRBV4-3
clone_size: -
j_call: TRBJ1-4
d_call: -
cdr3_nt: TGCGCCAGCAGCCAAGATACGAACGTTGAGAATGAAAAACTGTTTTTT
cdr3_aa: CASSQDTNVENEKLFF

v_call: TRBV25-1
clone_size: -
j_call: TRBJ1-2
d_call: -
cdr3_nt: TGTGCCAGCAGTGAACCCTTATTTACGAGGGGCTACACCTTC
cdr3_aa: CASSEPLFTRGYTF

v_call: TRBV23-1
clone_size: few
j_call: TRBJ1-5
d_call: -
cdr3_nt: TGCGCCAGCAGTCGGAGTAGCAATCAGCCCCAGCATTTT
cdr3_aa: CASSRSSNQPQHF

v_call: TRBV3-1/TRBV3-2
clone_size: few
j_call: TRBJ2-5
d_call: TRBD2
cdr3_nt: TGTGCCAGCAGCCAAGGTAGCGGGGGGGCCGGGGAGACCCAGTACTTC
cdr3_aa: CASSQGSGGAGETQYF

v_call: TRBV6-5
clone_size: few
j_call: TRBJ1-5
d_call: TRBD1
cdr3_nt: TGTGCCAGCAGACAGGGGGCGCTGAATCAGCCCCAGCATTTT
cdr3_aa: CASRQGALNQPQHF

v_call: TRBV12-3/TRBV12-4
clone_size: -
j_call: TRBJ2-5
d_call: TRBD2
cdr3_nt: TGTGCCAGCAGTAGGGACTACGAAGAGACCCAGTACTTC
cdr3_aa: CASSRDYEETQYF

v_call: TRBV7-2
clone_size: -
j_call: TRBJ2-5
d_call: -
cdr3_nt: TGTGCCAGCAGCTTAGCAGAGACCCAGTACTTC
cdr3_aa: CASSLAETQYF

v_call: TRBV7-2
clone_size: -
j_call: TRBJ1-2
d_call: -
cdr3_nt: TGTGCCAGCAGCTGGGACATCAACCTCTATGGCTACACCTTC
cdr3_aa: CASSWDINLYGYTF

v_call: TRBV9
clone_size: -
j_call: TRBJ2-1
d_call: TRBD2
cdr3_nt: TGTGCCAGCAGCGTAGGGCTAGCGGATTACAATGAGCAGTTCTTC
cdr3_aa: CASSVGLADYNEQFF

v_call: TRBV5-1
clone_size: -
j_call: TRBJ1-4
d_call: -
cdr3_nt: TGCGCCAGCAGCTTGGCCACAGGGCTCGGTAATGAAAAACTGTTTTTT
cdr3_aa: CASSLATGLGNEKLFF

v_call: TRBV7-2
clone_size: once
j_call: TRBJ1-1
d_call: -
cdr3_nt: TGTGCCAGCAGAGAACAGGGGAACACTGAAGCTTTCTTT
cdr3_aa: CASREQGNTEAFF

v_call: TRBV19
clone_size: -
j_call: TRBJ1-5
d_call: -
cdr3_nt: TGTGCCAGTAGGATCGGGGTAGGTCAGCCCCAGCATTTT
cdr3_aa: CASRIGVGQPQHF

v_call: TRBV11-2
clone_size: once
j_call: TRBJ2-3
d_call: -
cdr3_nt: TGTGCCAGCAGCCACAATATCGGGCGGGGCAACACAGATACGCAGTATTTT
cdr3_aa: CASSHNIGRGNTDTQYF

v_call: TRBV19
clone_size: -
j_call: TRBJ1-5
d_call: -
cdr3_nt: TGTGCCAGTAGTATTATGTCACTTTATAGCAATCAGCCCCAGCATTTT
cdr3_aa: CASSIMSLYSNQPQHF